These 15 T cell receptor beta chains originate from one sample sequenced in a study of T cell responses to AZD1222 COVID-19 vaccine. The data were produced by immunoSEQ multiplex PCR, yet TCRdb's version contains in-frame clones alone and is incomplete. The sample shows around 26,000 clones, 88% of them seen only once. The starting material was peripheral blood, obtained 28 days after the second AZD1222 dose. The receptors were sampled from an adult who received the AZD1222 COVID-19 vaccine.

The rearrangement joins TRBV2 to TRBJ2-2, with D maybe TRBD1 (6 bases). With 0 bases removed from V and 6 bases from J, the gap between germline ends came to 11 bases. Germline V gene lookup returns CDR1 SNHLY and CDR2 FYNNEI. The CDR3 runs to 15 residues. The CDR3 loop is CASSEARGGPGELFF. The CDR3 bases are TGTGCCAGCAGTGAAGCGCGTGGGGGCCCCGGGGAGCTGTTTTTT.

This CDR3 reads CASSMGSDTGELFF. The CDR3 bases are TGTGCCAGTAGTATGGGGTCGGACACCGGGGAGCTGTTTTTT. The rearrangement uses TRBV19 and TRBJ2-2; no clear D. The CDR3 extends over 14 amino acids. V dropped 3 bases and J dropped 3 bases, with 8 bases sitting between them. CDR1 and CDR2 (germline): LNHDA, SQIVND (reference sequence).

This clone was detected only once. This rearrangement joins TRBV2 to TRBJ1-2, with 9 positions matching TRBD1. Losses at the gene ends were 6 bases for V and 7 bases for J; bases not matched to a gene: 6. This CDR3 spans 13 amino acids. From germline, CDR1 is SNHLY and CDR2 FYNNEI. The CDR3 bases are TGTGCCAGCAGGGAGGACAGGGGTGGTGGCTACACCTTC. It is translated as CASREDRGGGYTF.

The V gene is TRBV12-5, the J gene TRBJ2-4, with D possibly matching TRBD2 (5 bases). Per germline, CDR1 LGHNT and CDR2 FRNRAP. Trimming removed 2 bases at V and 7 bases at J, with 9 bases between. The CDR3 runs 13 residues. The CDR3 DNA sequence: TGTGCTAGTGGTTTGCGGCGAGGGAACATTCAGTACTTC. Its protein is CASGLRRGNIQYF.

The gene calls are TRBV4-3 and TRBJ2-7; possible D gene TRBD2, 5 bases. Germline CDR1 reads LGHNA; CDR2 reads YSLEER. V lost 2 bases and J lost 2, with 13 bases in between. The CDR3 length is 15 residues. CDR3 in DNA: TGCGCCAGCAGCCAATGGACGGGGTCTGCCTACGAGCAGTACTTC. This translates into CASSQWTGSAYEQYF.

This clone has only a few counts. V usage is TRBV11-3 and J usage is TRBJ2-2, with D unresolved. The CDR3 has 13 amino acids. Per germline, CDR1 SGHNT and CDR2 YENEEA. Trimming took off 3 bases at V and 5 bases at J, with 7 bases between the two ends. Written as DNA, the CDR3 is TGTGCCAGCAGCTTGAGCCTTACCGGGGAGCTGTTTTTT. This translates into CASSLSLTGELFF.

The V call is TRBV5-8, the J call TRBJ2-1; a possible D gene is TRBD2 (6 bases). Germline CDR1 SGHTS, CDR2 YDEGEE. The CDR3 runs to 15 residues. V lost 0 bases and J lost 4, with 11 bases in between. CDR3 sequence reads: CASSLEGEAYNEQFF. In nucleotides, the CDR3 is TGTGCCAGCAGCTTGGAAGGGGAGGCTTACAATGAGCAGTTCTTC.

The rearrangement uses TRBV7-8 and TRBJ2-7; no reliable D call. V was cut by 2 bases and J by 0 bases, with 11 bases left in between. Germline V gives CDR1 SGHVS, CDR2 FQNEAQ. The CDR3 totals 15 residues. The CDR3 sequence is CASSLYRESSYEQYF. The CDR3 nucleotides read TGTGCCAGCAGCTTATACAGAGAAAGCTCCTACGAGCAGTACTTC.

The chain uses TRBV3-1 (or the pseudogene TRBV3-2) and TRBJ2-3, with unresolved D. Looked up from germline, CDR1 is LGHDT and CDR2 is YNNKEL (reference sequence). V gave up 4 bases and J gave up 6 bases, with 11 bases separating them. CDR3 size: 13 residues. The CDR3 coding sequence is TGTGCCAGCAGCCGGACCGGCGGTGATACGCAGTATTTT. Translating it yields CASSRTGGDTQYF.

The chain combines TRBV5-1 with TRBJ2-7; 9 bases are shared with TRBD1. This CDR3 spans 13 amino acids. In germline, CDR1 is SGHRS, CDR2 YFSETQ. V trimming: 0 bases; J trimming: 7 bases; junction bases outside the gene matches: 2. In nucleotides, the CDR3 is TGCGCCAGCAGCTTGGACAGGGGGCGAGAGCAGTACTTC. Translated: CASSLDRGREQYF.

This chain uses TRBV6-6 with TRBJ1-2; TRBD1 might be the D (6 bases). Trimming shortened V by 6 bases and J by 4 bases, and 24 bases separated the two germline ends. The germline V gene has CDR1 MNHNY and CDR2 SVGAGI (reference sequence). This CDR3 has 17 residues. As DNA, the CDR3 is TGTGCCAGCAGACGACCTACGGGCGTCAGGGGCGGCTATGGCTACACCTTC. Translated: CASRRPTGVRGGYGYTF.

This clone showed up just once. The chain has TRBV3-1 (or the pseudogene TRBV3-2) and TRBJ2-7, with a weak D call TRBD2 (7 bases). V lost 0 bases and J 0 bases, leaving 15 bases between the germline ends. Germline CDR1 LGHDT, CDR2 YNNKEL (reference sequence). The CDR3 consists of 17 residues. The CDR3 reads CASSQEGGAVNSYEQYF. The CDR3 nucleotides read TGTGCCAGCAGCCAAGAGGGGGGGGCCGTAAACTCCTACGAGCAGTACTTC.

The CDR3 DNA reads as TGTGCCAGCAGCCTACCCGGGACTAGCTACAATGAGCAGTTCTTC. This gives the protein CASSLPGTSYNEQFF. This chain links TRBV13 with TRBJ2-1, with 8 bases that match TRBD2. This CDR3 is 15 amino acids long. V shed 5 bases, J shed 3 bases, and the junction held 6 bases outside the gene matches. Germline loops: CDR1 PRHDT, CDR2 FYEKMQ (reference sequence).

The genes are TRBV10-1 and TRBJ2-7, with D uncertain. Trimming took off 10 bases at V and 4 bases at J, with 17 bases between the two ends. Per the germline V gene, CDR1 is WNHNN and CDR2 is SYGVQD (reference sequence). The CDR3 has 13 amino acids. CDR3 sequence reads: CATRIGNGYEQYF. The CDR3, as DNA: TGCGCCACCCGGATCGGAAACGGTTACGAGCAGTACTTC.

This chain joins TRBV20-1 and TRBJ2-1; 10 nucleotides line up with TRBD2. V gave up 3 bases and J gave up 0 bases; unmatched junction bases: 5. This CDR3 has 16 residues. Germline values: CDR1 DFQATT, CDR2 SNEGSKA (reference sequence). The CDR3 DNA is TGCAGTGCTAGTGGTCAGCGGGGGGGCTCCTACAATGAGCAGTTCTTC. Translation gives CSASGQRGGSYNEQFF.